This T cell receptor (beta chain) came from a study of T cell responses to AZD1222 COVID-19 vaccine. On this clone: The antigen remains unidentified.

The CDR3 sequence is 17 residues long. Germline V gene sequence: CDR1 ENHRY, CDR2 SYGVKD. Germline trimming cut 6 bases from V and 1 base from J; bases unmatched to any gene: 7. Study-level results: Repertoire sampling happened only post peak T cell response. Spike was spanned by vaccine-associated CD4 TCRs, with dominance at 160-218 and 743-854.

The method was immunoSEQ multiplex PCR; TCRdb's version includes in-frame clones alone and lacks a portion of them. The sample has more than 95,000 clones; 90% are singletons. The gene calls are TRBV10-3 and TRBJ2-6; TRBD1 matches 9 bases. The source is an adult in good health. The sequenced sample was peripheral blood, obtained on day 0 of AZD1222 vaccination. The CDR3: CAISTGTGRSGANVLTF. The CDR3, as DNA: TGTGCCATCAGCACCGGGACAGGGAGGTCTGGGGCCAACGTCCTGACTTTC.